This T cell receptor (beta chain) emerged from a study of blood T cell repertoires in COVID-19. Study in general: The cDNA or gDNA used as material had been derived from T cells, B-cell-depleted T cells, or PBMCs.

The ends lost 10 bases at V and 6 bases at J; junction bases unmatched: 4. Germline V gene sequence: CDR1 MNHEY, CDR2 SVGAGI. CDR3 length equals 12 residues. Generated by immunoSEQ multiplex PCR, the TCRdb table keeps only in-frame clones and is missing some. The table records about 200,000 clones, roughly four fifths of them present only once. Sequenced: PBMCs or T cells enriched from blood (not recorded which). V is TRBV6-5 and J is TRBJ2-2; TRBD1 aligns across 8 bases. The sequence was collected from a man aged 35 to 55 who had recovered from COVID-19. CDR3 in DNA: TGTGCCACCCCAGGGGGCCCCGGGGAGCTGTTTTTT. Protein sequence: CATPGGPGELFF.